These 4 T cell receptor beta chains were sequenced from one sample in a study of cytomegalovirus exposure and HLA in healthy donors (dated by TCRdb to about 2017). Libraries were prepared through the immunoSEQ multiplex PCR assay. For the multiplex PCR, a mixture combining 60 forward primers for TCR Vbeta segments and 13 reverse primers for TCR Jbeta segments was used. The table was pulled from immuneACCESS by TCRdb, which kept in-frame rearrangements only. Such tables lose some clones; where checked, under half of the loss comes from unresolved V genes, and the rest has no known cause. Across this sample there are about 130,000 clones, with 83% seen only once. Around 1.2% of the sample is held by the ten biggest clonotypes. Sequences were obtained from PBMCs. These receptors were collected from a girl aged 2 to 10 in good health and CMV-seronegative.

The V gene is TRBV27, the J gene TRBJ1-2; the match to TRBD1 covers 7 bases. CDR3 length: 16 amino acids. CDR1 is MNHEY and CDR2 is SMNVEV in the germline V gene (reference sequence). The V segment lost 3 bases and the J segment 6 bases; nucleotides outside the gene matches: 13. The CDR3, as DNA: TGTGCCAGCAGTTTCTTCGTCGGACAGGTTGCACATGGCTACACCTTC. Amino acids: CASSFFVGQVAHGYTF.

The chain recombines TRBV9 with TRBJ2-3; 8 bases align to TRBD2. V lost 7 bases, J lost 0 bases, and 4 bases stayed unmatched. Germline CDR1 and CDR2: SGDLS and YYNGEE. The CDR3 has 14 residues. The CDR3 region is CASGIAGSTDTQYF. The CDR3 coding sequence is TGTGCCAGCGGGATAGCGGGGAGCACAGATACGCAGTATTTT.

V is TRBV5-1 and J is TRBJ2-5, with 10 positions matching TRBD1. Unmatched junction bases numbered 4, after V lost 0 bases and J lost 5 bases. The CDR3 has 15 amino acids. Germline assignment: CDR1 SGHRS and CDR2 YFSETQ. In nucleotides, the CDR3 is TGCGCCAGCAGCTTGGGGACAGGGGGTTACGAGACCCAGTACTTC. This codes for CASSLGTGGYETQYF.

This chain links TRBV28 with TRBJ2-1, with TRBD1 matching over 7 bases. Trimming at V came to 5 bases and at J to 4 bases, leaving 8 bases not matched to a gene. The germline gives CDR1 MDHEN, CDR2 SYDVKM. The CDR3 runs 15 residues. The chain's CDR3 is CASSPPEQGYNEQFF. CDR3 coding DNA: TGTGCCAGCAGTCCGCCGGAACAGGGGTACAATGAGCAGTTCTTC.